This T cell receptor beta chain was profiled in a study of T cells of healthy individuals. This clonotype occurred many times. The CDR3 runs to 14 residues. The V and J ends lost 4 bases and 5 bases respectively, with 17 bases between them. CDR1 and CDR2 from the germline V gene are DFQATT and SNEGSKA (reference sequence). TCRdb called the 5' RACE reads again in MiXCR, with one record for every CDR3 protein. This sample has about 96,000 distinct CDR3 sequences; roughly a sixth occur once, and the top ten carry 6% to 8%. The receptor was isolated from a human donor in good health. The V call is TRBV20-1, the J call TRBJ2-5; TRBD1 might be the D (5 bases). The CDR3 nucleotides are TGCAGTGCTATAGCAACTCAGGGCCCGGAGACCCAGTACTTC. This codes for CSAIATQGPETQYF.